This TCR beta chain was captured by sequencing in a study of cytomegalovirus exposure and HLA in healthy donors. Notes on the study in general: A later analysis revealed that TCR association rates differed between HLA loci, peaking at DRB1 and bottoming out at HLA-C. The authors reported that TCR beta sequences could predict HLA-A and HLA-B alleles. These predictions were accurate for most subjects in the first cohort. There were some 150 TCR beta chains listed as cytomegalovirus-associated.

Comments on this clone: Its antigen is not known.

The V and J ends lost 0 bases and 0 bases respectively, with 12 bases between them. The CDR3 consists of 17 residues. Per germline, CDR1 SGDLS and CDR2 YYNGEE. The PCR had 60 Vbeta and 13 Jbeta primers. Generated by immunoSEQ multiplex PCR, the TCRdb table keeps only in-frame clones and is missing some. This sample carries about 90,000 clones, 75% to 90% of them seen once, and the ten largest clones take roughly 2.2%. Sequenced sample: PBMCs. The chain recombines TRBV9 with TRBJ2-2; no clear D gene. The sequence came from a man between 18 and 29 years old in good health and CMV-seronegative. For the CDR3, the DNA is TGTGCCAGCAGCGTAGAAGGAGCGTCCGCGAACACCGGGGAGCTGTTTTTT. Translation gives CASSVEGASANTGELFF. Full variable domain (rest looked up from reference TRBV9 and TRBJ2-2): DSGVTQTPKHLITATGQRVTLRCSPRSGDLSVYWYQQSLDQGLQFLIQYYNGEERAKGNILERFSAQQFPDLHSELNLSSLELGDSALYFCASSVEGASANTGELFFGEGSRLTVL.